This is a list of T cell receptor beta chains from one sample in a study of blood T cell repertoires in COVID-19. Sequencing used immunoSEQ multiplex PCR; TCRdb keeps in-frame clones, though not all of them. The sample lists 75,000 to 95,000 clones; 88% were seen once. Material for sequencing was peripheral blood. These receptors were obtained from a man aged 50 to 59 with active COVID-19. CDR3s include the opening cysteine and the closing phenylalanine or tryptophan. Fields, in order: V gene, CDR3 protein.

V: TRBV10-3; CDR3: CAIARGQGNNEQYF
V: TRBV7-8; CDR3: CASSLETGSFRTEAFF
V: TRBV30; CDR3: CAWSVAGEMTQYF
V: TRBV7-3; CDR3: CASSLAGVDTDTQYF
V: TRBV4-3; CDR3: CASSQGGEMNTEAFF
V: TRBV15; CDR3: CATSRPGQDYGYTF
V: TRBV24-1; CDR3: CATSEGMRDEQYF
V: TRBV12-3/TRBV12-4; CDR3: CASSPDRDYGYTF
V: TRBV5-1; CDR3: CASTHQDLNTEAFF
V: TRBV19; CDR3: CASSILKGQGSYEQYF
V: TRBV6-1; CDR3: CASSEDMGRGRGYTF
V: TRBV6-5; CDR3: CASKNRDTDTQYF
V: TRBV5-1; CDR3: CASSLGLANVYNEQFF
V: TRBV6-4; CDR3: CASSGAGTGIKGANTEAFF
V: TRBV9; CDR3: CASSVGQGAGNTIYF
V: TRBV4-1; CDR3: CASSQVQRVEKLFF
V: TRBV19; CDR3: CASRGTTGASGELFF
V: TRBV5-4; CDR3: CASSLEQYNQPQHF
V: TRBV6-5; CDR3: CASTGQVFSYNEQFF
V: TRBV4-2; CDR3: CASSQDGGGPSTDTQYF
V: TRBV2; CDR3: CASSINRGSGYEQYF
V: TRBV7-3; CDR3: CASSQSGGRNTDTQYF
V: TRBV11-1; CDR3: CASSLPGVTLHF
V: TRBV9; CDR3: CASSTRTGGYAYEQYF
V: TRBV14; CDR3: CASSQDLNSLFNTIYF
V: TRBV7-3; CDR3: CASSRRVDTEAFF
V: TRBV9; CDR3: CASSLRLAGGSYNEQFF
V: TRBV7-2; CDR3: CASSPYAAEEGYTF
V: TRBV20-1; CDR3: CSASPLAGDELFYNEQFF
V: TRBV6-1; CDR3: CASSVQRKGRGQPQHF
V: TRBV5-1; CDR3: CASSLAGEGAGNTIYF
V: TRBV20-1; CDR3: CSASYNEQFF
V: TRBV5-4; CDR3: CASSLKGVNEQFF
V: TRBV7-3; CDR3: CASSYSSAEYEQYF
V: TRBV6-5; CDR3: CASSRLSGVSYEQYF
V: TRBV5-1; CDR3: CASSSHLAASTDTQYF
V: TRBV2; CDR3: CASRRGPGSPLHF
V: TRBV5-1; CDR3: CASSVLRGTNEKLFF
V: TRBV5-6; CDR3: CANSLKGQGSYEQYF
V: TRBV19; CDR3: CASASGAAMNTEAFF
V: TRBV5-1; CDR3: CASMGGTANTGELFF
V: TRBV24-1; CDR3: CATSRGAGEKLFF
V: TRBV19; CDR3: CASFGQVWNTEAFF
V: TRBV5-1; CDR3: CASSFTGERDQPQHF
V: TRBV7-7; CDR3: CASRYNLRERTDTQYF
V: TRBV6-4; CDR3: CASSGTGADEQFF
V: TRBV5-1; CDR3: CASSWGQGNSPLHF
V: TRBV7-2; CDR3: CASSPVQGASDGYTF
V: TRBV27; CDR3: CASNRGLPNTEAFF
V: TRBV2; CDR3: CASSGQQGLSEGEQFF
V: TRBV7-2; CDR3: CASSSVGRGALQETQYF
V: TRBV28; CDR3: CASSETSGSFETQYF
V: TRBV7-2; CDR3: CASTQTGVRTEAFF
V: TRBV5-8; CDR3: CASSGQEGIDGYTF
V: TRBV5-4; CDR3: CASSSGSAGGNFGYGYTF
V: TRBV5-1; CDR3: CATQRGGSGKETQYF
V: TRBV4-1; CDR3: CASSPREANEQFF
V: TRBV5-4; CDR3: CASSLWAGQGSGYTF
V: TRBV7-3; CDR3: CASSFTGGAGNTIYF
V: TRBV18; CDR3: CASSTGIGETQYF